This T cell receptor (beta chain) was recovered during a study of cytomegalovirus exposure and HLA in healthy donors. The study's findings and limits: In a later analysis, TCR association rates varied by HLA locus: DRB1 most, HLA-C fewest. Some V segments, TRBV6-2 and TRBV6-3 among them, were indistinguishable and were therefore excluded. In a later analysis, V- and J-gene trimming of beta chains associated with a DCLRE1C missense variant, replicated independently. The study carried out a later analysis of TCR beta sequences. It associated 15,000 to 20,000 of them with specific HLA alleles at a false discovery rate of 0.05.

This PCR relied on a set of 60 Vbeta primers and 13 Jbeta primers. Profiled with immunoSEQ multiplex PCR; TCRdb holds only in-frame clones, not every one. The sample shows approximately 150,000 clones, around 82% of them seen only once. The CDR3 spans 15 residues. Germline V gene sequence: CDR1 MNHEY, CDR2 SVGAGI. The V and J ends lost 1 base and 5 bases respectively, with 14 bases between them. This clone has more than one count but fewer than ten. Its specificity is unknown. This sequence joins TRBV6-5 and TRBJ2-5; a possible D gene is TRBD2 (6 bases). Sequenced input: PBMCs. The clonotype comes from a woman between 18 and 29 years old in good health and CMV-seropositive. The CDR3 DNA reads as TGTGCCAGCAGTTACTTGTCGGCGGGAAGGGAGACCCAGTACTTC. Protein sequence: CASSYLSAGRETQYF.